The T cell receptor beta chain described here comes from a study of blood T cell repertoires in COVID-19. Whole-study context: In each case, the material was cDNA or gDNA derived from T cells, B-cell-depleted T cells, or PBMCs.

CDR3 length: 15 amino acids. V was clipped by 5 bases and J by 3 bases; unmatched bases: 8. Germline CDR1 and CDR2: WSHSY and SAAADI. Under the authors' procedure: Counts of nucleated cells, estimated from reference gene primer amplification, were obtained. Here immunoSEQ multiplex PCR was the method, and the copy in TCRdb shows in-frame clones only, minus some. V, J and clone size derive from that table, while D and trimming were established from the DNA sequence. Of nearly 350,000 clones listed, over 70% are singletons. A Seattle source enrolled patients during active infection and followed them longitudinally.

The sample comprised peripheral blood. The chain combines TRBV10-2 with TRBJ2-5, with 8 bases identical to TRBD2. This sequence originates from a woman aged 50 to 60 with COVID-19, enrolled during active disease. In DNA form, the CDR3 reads TGCGCCAGCAGTTTCATCAGCGGGAGTGAAGAGACCCAGTACTTC. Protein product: CASSFISGSEETQYF.